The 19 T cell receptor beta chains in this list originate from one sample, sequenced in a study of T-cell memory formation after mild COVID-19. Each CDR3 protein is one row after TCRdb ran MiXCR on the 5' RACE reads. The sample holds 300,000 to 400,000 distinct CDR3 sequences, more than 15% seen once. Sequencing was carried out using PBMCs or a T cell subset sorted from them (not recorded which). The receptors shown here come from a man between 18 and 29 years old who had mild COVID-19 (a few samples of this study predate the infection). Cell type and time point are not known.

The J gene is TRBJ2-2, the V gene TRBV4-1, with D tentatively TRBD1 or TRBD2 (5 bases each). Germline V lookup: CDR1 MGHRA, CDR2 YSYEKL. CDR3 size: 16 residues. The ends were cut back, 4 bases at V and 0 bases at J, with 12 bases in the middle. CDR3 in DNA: TGCGCCAGCAGCCCGGGGACGAACGCGAACACCGGGGAGCTGTTTTTT. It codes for CASSPGTNANTGELFF.

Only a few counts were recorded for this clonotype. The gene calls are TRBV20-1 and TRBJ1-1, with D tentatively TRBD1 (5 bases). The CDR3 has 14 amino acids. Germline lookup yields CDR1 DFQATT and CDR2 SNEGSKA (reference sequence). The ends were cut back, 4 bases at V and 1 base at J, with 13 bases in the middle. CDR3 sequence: CSATRGGTNTEAFF. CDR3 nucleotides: TGCAGTGCTACCCGCGGGGGGACGAACACTGAAGCTTTCTTT.

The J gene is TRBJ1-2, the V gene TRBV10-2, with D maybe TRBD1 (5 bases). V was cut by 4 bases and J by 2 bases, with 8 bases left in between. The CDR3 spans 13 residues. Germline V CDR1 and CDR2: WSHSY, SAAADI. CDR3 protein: CASSGQINYGYTF. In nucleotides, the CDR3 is TGCGCCAGCAGTGGACAGATAAACTATGGCTACACCTTC.

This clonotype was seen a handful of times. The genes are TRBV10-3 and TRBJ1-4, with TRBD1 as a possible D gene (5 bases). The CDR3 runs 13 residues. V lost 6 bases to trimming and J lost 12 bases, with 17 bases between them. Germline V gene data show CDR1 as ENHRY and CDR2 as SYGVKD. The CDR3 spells CAISPRDGGELFF. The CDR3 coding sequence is TGTGCCATCAGCCCTAGGGACGGCGGGGAACTGTTTTTT.

CDR3 sequence: CASSFSFHREAFF. The DNA of the CDR3 is TGTGCCAGCAGCTTTTCATTTCACAGGGAAGCTTTCTTT. V gene TRBV7-3 combines with J gene TRBJ1-1, with D possibly being TRBD1 (5 bases). V lost 3 bases, J lost 8 bases, and 13 bases lay in between. The germline V gene has CDR1 SGHTA and CDR2 FQGTGA. This CDR3 is 13 amino acids long.

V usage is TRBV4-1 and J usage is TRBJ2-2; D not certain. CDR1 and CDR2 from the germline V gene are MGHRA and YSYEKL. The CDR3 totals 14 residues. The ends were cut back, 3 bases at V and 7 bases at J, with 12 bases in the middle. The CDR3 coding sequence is TGCGCCAGCAGCCACGAGACTGTCTACGGGGAGCTGTTTTTT. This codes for CASSHETVYGELFF.

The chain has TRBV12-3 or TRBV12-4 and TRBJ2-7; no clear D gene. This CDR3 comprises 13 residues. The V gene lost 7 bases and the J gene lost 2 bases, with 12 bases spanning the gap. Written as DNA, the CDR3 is TGTGCCAGCACTTCTGGACGGACCTACGAGCAGTACTTC. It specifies CASTSGRTYEQYF.

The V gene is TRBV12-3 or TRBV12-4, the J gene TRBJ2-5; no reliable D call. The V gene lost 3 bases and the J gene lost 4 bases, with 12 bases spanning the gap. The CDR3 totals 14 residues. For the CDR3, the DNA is TGTGCCAGCAGTTTCTCTGCCAGGACAGAGACCCAGTACTTC. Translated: CASSFSARTETQYF.

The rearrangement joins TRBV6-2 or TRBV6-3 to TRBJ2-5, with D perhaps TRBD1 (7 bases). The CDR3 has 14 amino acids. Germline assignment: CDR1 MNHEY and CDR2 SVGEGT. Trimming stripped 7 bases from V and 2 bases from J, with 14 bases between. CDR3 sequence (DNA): TGTGCCAGCATTCCAGGGGGACTTCAAGAGACCCAGTACTTC. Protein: CASIPGGLQETQYF.

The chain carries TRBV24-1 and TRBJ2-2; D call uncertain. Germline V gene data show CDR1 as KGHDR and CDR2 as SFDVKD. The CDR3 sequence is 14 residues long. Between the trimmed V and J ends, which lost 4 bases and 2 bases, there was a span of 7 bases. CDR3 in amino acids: CATSDRSNTGELFF. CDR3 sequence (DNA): TGTGCCACCAGTGACAGGAGCAACACCGGGGAGCTGTTTTTT.

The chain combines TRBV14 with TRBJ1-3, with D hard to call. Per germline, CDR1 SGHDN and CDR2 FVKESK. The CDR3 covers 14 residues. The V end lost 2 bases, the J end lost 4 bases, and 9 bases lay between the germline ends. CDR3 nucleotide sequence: TGTGCCAGCAGCCAACAGACGGCCGGAAACACCATATATTTT. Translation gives CASSQQTAGNTIYF.

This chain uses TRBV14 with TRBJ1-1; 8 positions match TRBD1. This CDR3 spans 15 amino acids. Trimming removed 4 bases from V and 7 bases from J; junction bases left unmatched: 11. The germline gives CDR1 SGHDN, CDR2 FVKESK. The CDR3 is CASSRIDRGEIEAFF. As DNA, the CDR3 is TGTGCCAGCAGCCGCATTGACAGGGGAGAAATTGAAGCTTTCTTT.

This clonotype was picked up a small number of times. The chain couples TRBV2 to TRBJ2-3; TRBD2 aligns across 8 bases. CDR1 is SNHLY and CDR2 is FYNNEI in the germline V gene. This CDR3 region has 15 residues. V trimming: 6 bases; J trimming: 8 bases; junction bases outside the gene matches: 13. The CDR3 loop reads CASSREGPRVGTQYF. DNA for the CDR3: TGTGCCAGCAGCCGGGAGGGACCGCGCGTCGGTACGCAGTATTTT.

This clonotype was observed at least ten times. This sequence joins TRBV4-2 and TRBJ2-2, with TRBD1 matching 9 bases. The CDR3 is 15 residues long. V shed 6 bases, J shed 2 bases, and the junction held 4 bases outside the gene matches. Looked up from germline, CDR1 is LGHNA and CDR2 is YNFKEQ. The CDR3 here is CASSPGQGNTGELFF. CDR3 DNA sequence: TGTGCCAGCAGTCCGGGACAGGGCAACACCGGGGAGCTGTTTTTT.

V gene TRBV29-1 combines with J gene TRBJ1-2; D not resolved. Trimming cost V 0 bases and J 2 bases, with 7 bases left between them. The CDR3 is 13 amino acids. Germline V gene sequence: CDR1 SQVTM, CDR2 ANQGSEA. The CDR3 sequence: CSVEDIANYGYTF. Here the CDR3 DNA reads TGCAGCGTTGAAGATATAGCCAACTATGGCTACACCTTC.

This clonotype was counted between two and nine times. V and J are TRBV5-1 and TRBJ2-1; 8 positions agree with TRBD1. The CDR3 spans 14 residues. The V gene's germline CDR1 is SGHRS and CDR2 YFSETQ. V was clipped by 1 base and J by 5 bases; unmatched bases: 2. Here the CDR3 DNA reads TGCGCCAGCAGCTTGAGGGACAGGAACAATGAGCAGTTCTTC. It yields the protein CASSLRDRNNEQFF. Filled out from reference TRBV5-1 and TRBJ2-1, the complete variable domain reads KAGVTQTPRYLIKTRGQQVTLSCSPISGHRSVSWYQQTPGQGLQFLFEYFSETQRNKGNFPGRFSGRQFSNSRSEMNVSTLELGDSALYLCASSLRDRNNEQFFGPGTRLTVL.

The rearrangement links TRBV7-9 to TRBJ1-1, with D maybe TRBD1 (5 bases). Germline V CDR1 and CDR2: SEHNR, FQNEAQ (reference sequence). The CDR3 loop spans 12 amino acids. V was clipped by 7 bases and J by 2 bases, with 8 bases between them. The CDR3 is CASTGDNTEAFF. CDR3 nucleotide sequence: TGTGCCAGCACGGGGGATAACACTGAAGCTTTCTTT.

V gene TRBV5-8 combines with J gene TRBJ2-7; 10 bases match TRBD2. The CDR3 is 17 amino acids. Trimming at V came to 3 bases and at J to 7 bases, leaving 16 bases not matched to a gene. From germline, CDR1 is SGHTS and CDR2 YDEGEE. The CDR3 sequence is CASSSAGWTSGPREQYF. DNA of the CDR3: TGTGCCAGCAGCTCCGCGGGTTGGACTAGCGGACCTCGGGAGCAGTACTTC.

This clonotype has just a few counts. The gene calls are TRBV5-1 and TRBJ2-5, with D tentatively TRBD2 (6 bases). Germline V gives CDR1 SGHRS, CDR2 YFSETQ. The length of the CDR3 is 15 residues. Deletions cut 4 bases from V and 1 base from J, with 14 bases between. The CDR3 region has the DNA TGCGCCAGCAGCCCCCAACTAGCAGTCCAAGAGACCCAGTACTTC. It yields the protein CASSPQLAVQETQYF.